Given below is one T cell receptor beta chain in context. This record comes from a study of blood T cell repertoires in COVID-19. Looking at the study overall: T cells, B-cell-depleted T cells, or PBMCs provided the cDNA or gDNA that served as material.

Per the germline V gene, CDR1 is WSHSY and CDR2 is SAAADI. J was trimmed by 5 bases and V by 6 bases; bases with no gene match: 7. The CDR3 contains 14 residues. Original handling: For nucleated cells, counts were estimated from reference gene primer amplification. This table comes from immunoSEQ multiplex PCR, and its TCRdb copy is limited to in-frame clones, with some not included. That table furnishes V, J and clone size, whereas the DNA furnished D and trimming. The sample lists 210,000 or so clones, 65% to 90% occurring once. The chain combines TRBV10-2 with TRBJ2-7, with 10 positions matching TRBD2. The clonotype originates from a man between 45 and 60 years old with acute or convalescent COVID-19. Sequenced material: peripheral blood. The CDR3 coding sequence is TGCGCCAGCAGGGAATGGACTAGCGGAAACGAGCAGTACTTC. Amino acids: CASREWTSGNEQYF.